Sequencing of this T cell receptor (beta chain) was carried out in a study of immune evolution from preneoplasia to lung adenocarcinoma. General study findings and limits: Normal lung had highest clonality; later lesions appeared denser, more diverse. T cell clonality was higher in KRAS-mutant than EGFR-mutant or wild-type nodules. Top clone share appeared to fall from AAH through AIS, MIA, adenocarcinoma.

A note on this clone: The antigen remains undetermined.

H&E slides confirmed each diagnosis, reviewed by two pathologists independently. Germline V CDR1 and CDR2: MDHEN, SYDVKM. V was clipped by 1 base and J by 1 base, with 11 bases between them. The CDR3 extends over 15 amino acids. TCRdb keeps only in-frame clones here, not all; method: immunoSEQ multiplex PCR. Among about 14,000 clones, about 85% were seen once, and the ten largest hold approximately 3%. The rearrangement joins TRBV28 to TRBJ2-7; TRBD2 is a possible D gene (5 bases). The sequencing sample was made of FFPE lung adenocarcinoma in situ tissue. This clonotype was obtained from a donor of 70 years or more with lung adenocarcinoma. The CDR3 DNA reads TGTGCCAGCAGTTTATCCGGAGGACCATCCTACGAGCAGTACTTC. Translation: CASSLSGGPSYEQYF.